The 15 T cell receptor beta chains listed next were all sequenced from one sample in a study of T-cell memory formation after mild COVID-19. Via MiXCR, TCRdb re-called the 5' RACE reads, giving one row per CDR3 protein. The data hold about 200,000 distinct CDR3 sequences, with over 9% observed a single time. The sample comprised PBMCs or a T cell subset sorted from them (not recorded which). The receptors derive from a man aged 18 to 29 who had mild COVID-19 (a few samples of this study predate the infection). Cell type and time point are not known.

This clonotype has a handful of counts. This chain uses TRBV18 with TRBJ1-4, with a tentative D call TRBD1 (5 bases). Looked up from germline, CDR1 is KGHSH and CDR2 is LQKENI. V lost 0 bases to trimming and J lost 4 bases, with 9 bases between them. CDR3 length: 15 residues. The CDR3 DNA reads as TGTGCCAGCTCACCACCGGAGACAGTTAATGAAAAACTGTTTTTT. Translating gives CASSPPETVNEKLFF.

This clonotype was seen many times. This chain connects TRBV3-1 to TRBJ2-7, with 8 bases fitting TRBD2. The V gene's germline CDR1 is LGHDT and CDR2 YNNKEL (reference sequence). The CDR3 spans 15 residues. The trim removed 0 bases at V and 3 bases at J, leaving 4 bases unmatched. The CDR3 loop is CASSQDPGTSYEQYF. The CDR3 DNA reads TGTGCCAGCAGCCAAGATCCCGGGACTAGCTACGAGCAGTACTTC.

The V gene is TRBV5-5, the J gene TRBJ1-6, with 10 bases matching TRBD1. The CDR3 is 16 residues long. Germline V CDR1 and CDR2: SGHKS, YYEKEE (reference sequence). V dropped 4 bases and J dropped 7; count of bases not matched to a gene: 8. The CDR3 bases are TGTGCCAGCAGCCACCGACAGGGGGCGAGCAATTCACCCCTCCACTTT. It is translated as CASSHRQGASNSPLHF.

This clonotype was recorded at least ten times. J is TRBJ1-5 and V is TRBV4-1; no firm D call. The CDR3 spans 20 residues. Trimming pared 1 base from V and 0 bases from J, leaving 22 bases between. Germline values: CDR1 MGHRA, CDR2 YSYEKL. In DNA, the CDR3 is TGCGCCAGCAGCCAAGGAACCCTAGCCGGCCCACGGTATAGCAATCAGCCCCAGCATTTT. This gives the protein CASSQGTLAGPRYSNQPQHF.

This rearrangement joins TRBV12-5 to TRBJ1-6; 7 bases line up with TRBD1. CDR3 length equals 15 residues. Trimming removed 2 bases from V and 7 bases from J; junction bases left unmatched: 5. Germline assignment: CDR1 LGHNT and CDR2 FRNRAP. CDR3 nucleotides: TGTGCTAGTGGTTTGAGGGACAGCCCCAATTCACCCCTCCACTTT. Translation gives CASGLRDSPNSPLHF.

About this clonotype itself: One base away lies a much larger clone, so this may be a sequencing read error. Without the conserved terminal phenylalanine or tryptophan, this CDR3 likely stems from a read error. The CDR3: CASSHGTGDNEQFL. As DNA, the CDR3 is TGCGCCAGCAGCCACGGGACAGGGGATAATGAGCAGTTCTTA. The V and J genes are TRBV5-1 and TRBJ2-1; the match to TRBD1 covers 10 bases. V shed 4 bases and J 7 bases; nucleotides not matched to a gene: 5. The CDR3 covers 14 residues. The germline CDR1 and CDR2 sequences are SGHRS and YFSETQ.

The chain is built from TRBV5-1 and TRBJ1-6; 7 bases are shared with TRBD1. In germline, CDR1 is SGHRS, CDR2 YFSETQ. V lost 2 bases to trimming and J lost 0 bases; unmatched junction nucleotides: 5. This CDR3 is 17 amino acids long. CDR3 region: CASSLLRTGSYNSPLHF. Written as DNA, the CDR3 is TGCGCCAGCAGCTTACTCCGGACAGGCTCCTATAATTCACCCCTCCACTTT. The full variable domain, completed using reference TRBV5-1 and TRBJ1-6, is KAGVTQTPRYLIKTRGQQVTLSCSPISGHRSVSWYQQTPGQGLQFLFEYFSETQRNKGNFPGRFSGRQFSNSRSEMNVSTLELGDSALYLCASSLLRTGSYNSPLHFGNGTRLTVT.

This clonotype was detected ten times or more. The chain links TRBV18 to TRBJ1-5, with no clear D. The CDR3 is 15 residues long. Germline V lookup: CDR1 KGHSH, CDR2 LQKENI. V was cut by 2 bases and J by 7 bases, with 15 bases left in between. The CDR3 sequence is CASSPIKHPGQPQHF. The CDR3 nucleotides read TGTGCCAGCTCACCAATAAAACATCCGGGGCAGCCCCAGCATTTT. Combining the CDR3 with reference TRBV18 and TRBJ1-5 gives the whole variable domain NAGVMQNPRHLVRRRGQEARLRCSPMKGHSHVYWYRQLPEEGLKFMVYLQKENIIDESGMPKERFSAEFPKEGPSILRIQQVVRGDSAAYFCASSPIKHPGQPQHFGDGTRLSIL.

At least ten counts were recorded for this clonotype. At one of its ends the junction is not consistent with the germline gene, which may arise from a read error. V usage is TRBV6-5 and J usage is TRBJ2-3, with 8 bases matching TRBD2. This CDR3 comprises 16 residues. The germline V gene has CDR1 MNHEY and CDR2 SVGAGI. CDR3 DNA sequence: TGTGCCAGCAGCTGGCCCGGGGGGGCCGGCACAGATACCCAGTATTTT. It is translated as CASSWPGGAGTDTQYF.

This clonotype was seen repeatedly, ten times or more. V usage is TRBV25-1 and J usage is TRBJ1-4; D perhaps matches TRBD1 (5 bases). Trimming took 0 bases from V and 8 from J, leaving 10 bases between them. Looked up from germline, CDR1 is MGHDK and CDR2 is SYGVNS. CDR3 length equals 14 residues. The CDR3 DNA reads TGTGCCAGCAGTGAATATGGGGACGGAGAAAAACTGTTTTTT. Its protein is CASSEYGDGEKLFF.

This clonotype has ten or more counts. This sequence joins TRBV5-1 and TRBJ2-5; 7 positions match TRBD1. Trimming at V came to 3 bases and at J to 3 bases, leaving 5 bases not matched to a gene. Germline V gene sequence: CDR1 SGHRS, CDR2 YFSETQ. This CDR3 is 14 amino acids long. The CDR3 region is CASSSGQLKETQYF. CDR3 DNA sequence: TGCGCCAGCAGCTCGGGACAGCTCAAAGAGACCCAGTACTTC.

This clonotype was seen more than once but under ten times. CDR3 DNA sequence: TGTGCCAGCAGCCCCCGGGATCAAGCCACCGGGGAGCTGTTTTTT. This translates into CASSPRDQATGELFF. The chain uses TRBV7-2 and TRBJ2-2; possibly TRBD2 for D (5 bases). Germline-derived CDR1 and CDR2 are SGHTA and FQGNSA. V was shortened by 5 bases and J by 4 bases, with 14 bases between the two germline ends. This CDR3 is 15 amino acids long.

The table lists this clonotype with many counts. The chain is built from TRBV15 and TRBJ2-7; D is ambiguous. Germline values: CDR1 LNHNV, CDR2 YYDKDF (reference sequence). This CDR3 is 14 amino acids long. With 4 bases removed from V and 6 bases from J, the gap between germline ends came to 16 bases. The DNA for the CDR3 is TGTGCCACCAGCATTCGGCGAGGATCCGCCGAGCAGTACTTC. It yields the protein CATSIRRGSAEQYF.

In its sample, this clonotype was seen many times. The rearrangement links TRBV12-3 or TRBV12-4 to TRBJ1-6; 8 positions agree with TRBD1. The CDR3 length is 13 residues. The V and J ends lost 3 bases and 10 bases, in that order; junction bases with no gene match: 2. This CDR3 reads CASSFDRGSPLHF. The CDR3 coding sequence is TGTGCCAGCAGTTTCGACAGGGGATCACCCCTCCACTTT.

The rearrangement links TRBV4-3 to TRBJ2-6; D is unresolved. Germline assignment: CDR1 LGHNA and CDR2 YSLEER. The V end was cut by 0 bases, the J end by 0 bases, with 6 bases between. CDR3 length: 16 residues. The CDR3 DNA reads as TGCGCCAGCAGCCAAGATTGGATCTCTGGGGCCAACGTCCTGACTTTC. Translating it yields CASSQDWISGANVLTF.